Shown below are 15 T cell receptor beta chains from a single sample sequenced in a study of blood T cell repertoires in COVID-19. TCRdb keeps only in-frame clones here, not all; method: immunoSEQ multiplex PCR. The table includes roughly 200,000 clones, about 81% detected once. Sequenced sample: peripheral blood. All receptors come from a woman older than 75 with COVID-19, enrolled during active disease.

The V and J genes are TRBV10-3 and TRBJ2-7; 8 nucleotides line up with TRBD1. CDR1 and CDR2 from the germline V gene are ENHRY and SYGVKD. The CDR3 has 14 residues. Trimming at V came to 4 bases and at J to 1 base, leaving 3 bases not matched to a gene. The CDR3 reads CAISVWDRSYEQYF. Here the CDR3 DNA reads TGTGCCATCAGTGTATGGGACAGGTCCTACGAGCAGTACTTC.

The rearrangement uses TRBV11-2 and TRBJ2-1; TRBD2 aligns across 7 bases. CDR3 length equals 16 residues. Per germline, CDR1 SGHAT and CDR2 FQNNGV. Trimming removed 4 bases from V and 6 bases from J; junction bases left unmatched: 12. CDR3 DNA sequence: TGTGCCAGCAGCTCCTTTCTCGGGGGGTTGGGCAATGAGCAGTTCTTC. It is translated as CASSSFLGGLGNEQFF.

V is TRBV6-5 and J is TRBJ2-5; TRBD1 matches 10 bases. The CDR3 sequence is 16 residues long. The germline CDR1 and CDR2 sequences are MNHEY and SVGAGI. The V segment lost 2 bases and the J segment 3 bases; nucleotides outside the gene matches: 6. The CDR3 reads CASSYLGQGIEETQYF. The DNA for the CDR3 is TGTGCCAGCAGTTACCTGGGACAGGGGATAGAAGAGACCCAGTACTTC.

The rearrangement joins TRBV2 to TRBJ2-3, with D tentatively TRBD2 (6 bases). CDR3 size: 15 residues. Germline CDR1 SNHLY, CDR2 FYNNEI. Between the trimmed V and J ends, which lost 6 bases and 0 bases, there was a span of 13 bases. CDR3 nucleotides: TGTGCCAGCAGCCCCGGGGGAGCTAGCACAGATACGCAGTATTTT. Its translation is CASSPGGASTDTQYF.

The genes are TRBV7-9 and TRBJ2-5, with D perhaps TRBD1 (7 bases). Trimming stripped 6 bases from V and 4 bases from J, with 18 bases between. Germline values: CDR1 SEHNR, CDR2 FQNEAQ (reference sequence). The CDR3 length is 15 residues. The CDR3, as DNA: TGTGCCAGCAGGGTTGGAGGGGGCGTAGGAGAGACCCAGTACTTC. Protein sequence: CASRVGGGVGETQYF.

The genes are TRBV7-6 and TRBJ2-3, with D perhaps TRBD2 (7 bases). The CDR3 covers 16 residues. CDR1 and CDR2 (germline): SGHVS, FNYEAQ. Trimming stripped 4 bases from V and 0 bases from J, with 14 bases between. In DNA, the CDR3 is TGTGCCAGCAGCTCACGCGGGGGCGGGAGCACAGATACGCAGTATTTT. This codes for CASSSRGGGSTDTQYF.

This clone has more than one count but fewer than ten. V and J are TRBV2 and TRBJ2-2, with TRBD2 as a possible D gene (6 bases). The V end was cut by 3 bases, the J end by 7 bases, with 12 bases between. CDR1 and CDR2 (germline): SNHLY, FYNNEI. This CDR3 region has 14 residues. The CDR3 nucleotides are TGTGCCAGCAGTGATCCGCGGGGCCGCGGGGAGCTGTTTTTT. Its translation is CASSDPRGRGELFF. Drawing the rest from reference TRBV2 and TRBJ2-2, the complete variable domain is EPEVTQTPSHQVTQMGQEVILRCVPISNHLYFYWYRQILGQKVEFLVSFYNNEISEKSEIFDDQFSVERPDGSNFTLKIRSTKLEDSAMYFCASSDPRGRGELFFGEGSRLTVL.

The rearrangement joins TRBV4-1 to TRBJ1-5; D gene uncertain. Trimming left V 3 bases short and J 2 bases short, with 17 bases between. Germline CDR1 MGHRA, CDR2 YSYEKL. CDR3 length equals 17 residues. The chain's CDR3 is CASSQEEYHMRNQPQHF. CDR3 nucleotide sequence: TGCGCCAGCAGCCAGGAGGAGTACCATATGCGCAATCAGCCCCAGCATTTT.

The chain links TRBV5-1 to TRBJ1-1; a possible D gene is TRBD1 (5 bases). CDR1 and CDR2 (germline): SGHRS, YFSETQ. V lost 0 bases and J 2 bases, leaving 14 bases between the germline ends. This CDR3 comprises 16 residues. In nucleotides, the CDR3 is TGCGCCAGCAGCTTGGGGATGGGCGGGGGAAACACTGAAGCTTTCTTT. Amino acid sequence: CASSLGMGGGNTEAFF.

The chain links TRBV19 to TRBJ1-5; 9 bases are shared with TRBD1. CDR3 length equals 14 residues. CDR1 and CDR2 from the germline V gene are LNHDA and SQIVND (reference sequence). V was clipped by 5 bases and J by 7 bases; unmatched bases: 6. As DNA, the CDR3 is TGTGCCAGTAGTGCGGGACAGGGTCGACAGCCCCAGCATTTT. Protein: CASSAGQGRQPQHF.

The J gene is TRBJ2-3, the V gene TRBV6-6, with D possibly matching TRBD1 (5 bases). The CDR3 contains 14 residues. The germline CDR1 and CDR2 sequences are MNHNY and SVGAGI (reference sequence). Trimming removed 1 base from V and 3 bases from J, with 8 bases in between. The CDR3 bases are TGTGCCAGCAGTTACTACCCAGGGACAGATACGCAGTATTTT. Its protein is CASSYYPGTDTQYF.

This chain joins TRBV5-1 and TRBJ2-1; 12 nucleotides line up with TRBD2. Looked up from germline, CDR1 is SGHRS and CDR2 is YFSETQ. The CDR3 runs to 17 residues. V lost 4 bases and J lost 7; bases outside the gene matches: 12. CDR3 bases: TGCGCCAGCAGCCGAAATAGCCTAGCGGGGGGGCATAATGAGCAGTTCTTC. It specifies CASSRNSLAGGHNEQFF.

The V and J genes are TRBV27 and TRBJ1-5; tentative D call: TRBD1 (5 bases). The CDR3 extends over 13 amino acids. The V and J ends lost 5 bases and 6 bases respectively, with 11 bases between them. Per the germline V gene, CDR1 is MNHEY and CDR2 is SMNVEV (reference sequence). In DNA, the CDR3 is TGTGCCAGCAGTCCCAGGGTAGTTCAGCCCCAGCATTTT. This gives the protein CASSPRVVQPQHF.

The sample holds one count of this clone. This chain connects TRBV10-3 to TRBJ2-3, with TRBD1 matching 9 bases. With 10 bases clipped from V and 10 bases from J, the junction kept 6 bases outside the gene matches. Germline V lookup: CDR1 ENHRY, CDR2 SYGVKD. The CDR3 covers 11 residues. The CDR3 DNA is TGTGCCACGGGACAGGGTTTGGCGCAGTATTTT. Its protein is CATGQGLAQYF.

This clone was observed once. The CDR3 is CASSTTRQGAGELFF. CDR3 sequence (DNA): TGTGCCAGTAGTACCACCAGACAGGGGGCCGGGGAGCTGTTTTTT. This chain uses TRBV19 with TRBJ2-2, with TRBD1 matching 9 bases. V was pared by 4 bases and J by 6 bases, with 6 bases of the junction left unmatched. In germline, CDR1 is LNHDA, CDR2 SQIVND (reference sequence). The CDR3 is 15 amino acids.